This T cell receptor (beta chain) was sequenced for a study of long-term antiretroviral therapy in people with HIV. Investigators performed immunoSEQ version v3.0 at survey level. Sequencing targeted 40,000-50,000 T-cell genomes per sample. Method: immunoSEQ multiplex PCR; TCRdb's copy keeps in-frame clones and lacks some. The sample has about 38,000 clones; over 75% are singletons. Trimming shortened V by 11 bases and J by 4 bases, and 11 bases separated the two germline ends. Germline V lookup: CDR1 MDHEN, CDR2 SYDVKM. This CDR3 spans 12 amino acids. PBMC samples from each donor numbered at least one pre-ART and at least two post-ART. People in the study who had HIV all got their treatment in the United States. Every specimen held between roughly 0.9-10 million cryopreserved PBMC. These were thawed and washed before DNA extraction.

The material sequenced was unsorted PBMCs, taken 1.5 years after starting antiretroviral therapy. The chain links TRBV28 to TRBJ2-2, with TRBD1 as a possible D gene (5 bases). The sequence was obtained from a man aged 18 to 30 with HIV. CDR3 region: CAAKGFTGELFF. CDR3 in DNA: TGTGCCGCCAAGGGGTTCACCGGGGAGCTGTTTTTT.